A single sample is the source of the 23 T cell receptor beta chains below, sequenced in a study of blood T cell repertoires in COVID-19. This table comes from immunoSEQ multiplex PCR, and its TCRdb copy is limited to in-frame clones, with some not included. In the table there are roughly 350,000 clones, 85% to 90% of which are singletons. The sample was peripheral blood. These receptors all come from a woman aged 45-65 years with active or convalescent COVID-19.

The chain is built from TRBV6-5 and TRBJ2-7, with a tentative D call TRBD2 (7 bases). Germline lookup yields CDR1 MNHEY and CDR2 SVGAGI. The CDR3 covers 16 residues. Trimming cost V 4 bases and J 4 bases, with 20 bases left between them. Here the CDR3 DNA reads TGTGCCAGCAGTTTACGGCTTGGACTAGGGGGGTACGAGCAGTACTTC. Its translation: CASSLRLGLGGYEQYF.

V gene TRBV7-9 combines with J gene TRBJ1-6, with TRBD1 matching 10 bases. The CDR3 runs 15 residues. Trimming at V came to 5 bases and at J to 7 bases, leaving 5 bases not matched to a gene. Germline CDR1 SEHNR, CDR2 FQNEAQ (reference sequence). The CDR3 DNA reads TGTGCCAGCAGCCCTGGACAGGGGGAAAATTCACCCCTCCACTTT. It codes for CASSPGQGENSPLHF.

The rearrangement uses TRBV5-1 and TRBJ2-2; 10 nucleotides agree with TRBD1. Trimming took 4 bases from V and 7 from J; bases not matched to a gene: 4. Germline assignment: CDR1 SGHRS and CDR2 YFSETQ. The CDR3 has 14 amino acids. Here the CDR3 reads CASSGTGVFGELFF. For the CDR3, the DNA is TGCGCCAGCAGCGGGACAGGGGTCTTCGGGGAGCTGTTTTTT.

This chain joins TRBV5-4 and TRBJ2-1; maybe TRBD2 (6 bases). There are 15 residues in the CDR3. The germline V gene has CDR1 SGHNT and CDR2 YYREEE (reference sequence). V was cut by 0 bases and J by 7 bases, with 14 bases left in between. The CDR3 nucleotides read TGTGCCAGCAGCTTGGCCGGGTCTAGCGTTAATGAGCAGTTCTTC. Translating gives CASSLAGSSVNEQFF.

This clone was seen once. The chain is built from TRBV19 and TRBJ1-6, with a weak D call TRBD1 (5 bases). This CDR3 is built from 15 residues. Per germline, CDR1 LNHDA and CDR2 SQIVND (reference sequence). V lost 5 bases and J lost 9, with 17 bases in between. CDR3 in DNA: TGTGCCAGTAGTCTTCAGGGCCTCACGGCTTCACCCCTCCACTTT. This sequence encodes CASSLQGLTASPLHF. The full variable domain, in which reference TRBV19 and TRBJ1-6 provide the parts outside the CDR3, is DGGITQSPKYLFRKEGQNVTLSCEQNLNHDAMYWYRQDPGQGLRLIYYSQIVNDFQKGDIAEGYSVSREKKESFPLTVTSAQKNPTAFYLCASSLQGLTASPLHFGNGTRLTVT.

The chain joins TRBV13 to TRBJ1-6; 7 bases are a match to TRBD1. The V gene end was trimmed by 5 bases and the J gene end by 9 bases; junction bases not matched to a gene: 7. The CDR3 loop spans 14 amino acids. CDR1 is PRHDT and CDR2 is FYEKMQ in the germline V gene (reference sequence). The CDR3 loop is CASSPRQGSSPLHF. The DNA for the CDR3 is TGTGCCAGCAGCCCCCGACAGGGTAGTTCACCCCTCCACTTT.

The chain links TRBV6-2 or TRBV6-3 to TRBJ2-1; 9 bases line up with TRBD2. Germline V CDR1 and CDR2: MNHEY, SVGEGT. Trimming at V came to 6 bases and at J to 4 bases, leaving 4 bases not matched to a gene. The CDR3 length is 14 residues. The CDR3 region is CASSRSGGYNEQFF. The CDR3 DNA sequence: TGTGCCAGCAGCCGTAGCGGGGGATACAATGAGCAGTTCTTC.

The V call is TRBV6-5, the J call TRBJ2-7; 8 positions match TRBD1. The J segment lost 0 bases and the V segment lost 0 bases, leaving 1 base of the junction unmatched. Germline V gene lookup returns CDR1 MNHEY and CDR2 SVGAGI. The CDR3 covers 15 residues. CDR3 sequence: CASSYSGQGSYEQYF. Written as DNA, the CDR3 is TGTGCCAGCAGTTACTCCGGACAGGGCTCCTACGAGCAGTACTTC.

The chain links TRBV7-3 to TRBJ2-5; D might be TRBD1 (6 bases). From germline, CDR1 is SGHTA and CDR2 FQGTGA. Trimming shortened V by 5 bases and J by 2 bases, and 15 bases separated the two germline ends. CDR3 length: 15 amino acids. CDR3 region: CASSIRGVPQETQYF. The CDR3 bases are TGTGCCAGCAGCATCAGGGGTGTCCCTCAAGAGACCCAGTACTTC.

J is TRBJ1-1 and V is TRBV28, with D perhaps matching TRBD1 (6 bases). Germline CDR1 MDHEN, CDR2 SYDVKM. This CDR3 is 13 amino acids long. The V gene lost 7 bases and the J gene lost 0 bases, with 9 bases spanning the gap. The CDR3 nucleotides are TGTGCCAGCAAAGGACAGATGAACACTGAAGCTTTCTTT. Translated: CASKGQMNTEAFF.

This chain connects TRBV6-5 to TRBJ1-3, with a possible D match to TRBD1 (6 bases). The V end lost 9 bases, the J end lost 0 bases, and 12 bases lay between the germline ends. This CDR3 comprises 14 residues. CDR1 is MNHEY and CDR2 is SVGAGI in the germline V gene. CDR3 region: CASLTGNSGNTIYF. The CDR3 DNA reads as TGTGCCAGTCTCACAGGGAACTCTGGAAACACCATATATTTT.

The chain recombines TRBV5-6 with TRBJ2-2; a weak D match, TRBD1 (5 bases). Germline loops: CDR1 SGHDT, CDR2 YYEEEE. Trimming shortened V by 0 bases and J by 1 base, and 7 bases separated the two germline ends. The CDR3 is 15 residues long. In DNA, the CDR3 is TGTGCCAGCAGCTTGGCAGGGCTGAACACCGGGGAGCTGTTTTTT. It yields the protein CASSLAGLNTGELFF.

The chain employs TRBV10-3 and TRBJ1-2; D is uncertain. This CDR3 has 16 amino acids. Deletions cut 4 bases from V and 0 bases from J, with 15 bases between. The germline V gene encodes CDR1 ENHRY and CDR2 SYGVKD. The CDR3 DNA is TGTGCCATCAGTGTCAATGCAGGCTGGGCTAACTATGGCTACACCTTC. This sequence encodes CAISVNAGWANYGYTF.

The V gene is TRBV18, the J gene TRBJ2-7; 9 positions agree with TRBD1. Trimming at V came to 1 base and at J to 4 bases, leaving 2 bases not matched to a gene. Germline-derived CDR1 and CDR2 are KGHSH and LQKENI. The CDR3 sequence is 14 residues long. CDR3 nucleotides: TGTGCCAGCTCACCACGACAGGGGGTATACGAGCAGTACTTC. Translating gives CASSPRQGVYEQYF. Together with reference TRBV18 and TRBJ2-7, the CDR3 gives the full variable domain: NAGVMQNPRHLVRRRGQEARLRCSPMKGHSHVYWYRQLPEEGLKFMVYLQKENIIDESGMPKERFSAEFPKEGPSILRIQQVVRGDSAAYFCASSPRQGVYEQYFGPGTRLTVT.

The rearrangement uses TRBV18 and TRBJ2-7; 8 nucleotides match TRBD1. Germline V lookup: CDR1 KGHSH, CDR2 LQKENI. The CDR3 totals 14 residues. The V segment lost 6 bases and the J segment 4 bases; nucleotides outside the gene matches: 8. The CDR3 reads CASSRTGPTYEQYF. The CDR3 region has the DNA TGTGCCAGCTCCAGGACAGGGCCAACATACGAGCAGTACTTC.

This sequence joins TRBV24-1 and TRBJ2-1, with D tentatively TRBD1 (5 bases). Germline values: CDR1 KGHDR, CDR2 SFDVKD. The CDR3 has 16 amino acids. Trimming left V 1 base short and J 2 bases short, with 11 bases between. The CDR3: CATSDFFTTAYNEQFF. In DNA form, the CDR3 reads TGTGCCACCAGTGATTTTTTTACGACAGCCTACAATGAGCAGTTCTTC.

DNA of the CDR3: TGTGCCAGCAGTGAAGCGGGGACTCACACAGATACGCAGTATTTT. Protein: CASSEAGTHTDTQYF. The rearrangement joins TRBV2 to TRBJ2-3, with D tentatively TRBD2 (6 bases). The CDR3 covers 15 residues. V gave up 0 bases and J gave up 2 bases, with 9 bases separating them. Germline V gene lookup returns CDR1 SNHLY and CDR2 FYNNEI.

The chain employs TRBV30 and TRBJ1-1, with D possibly matching TRBD1 (5 bases). CDR3 length: 13 amino acids. The V gene lost 2 bases and the J gene lost 5 bases, with 12 bases spanning the gap. CDR1 is GTSNPN, CDR2 SVGIG, per germline (reference sequence). DNA for the CDR3: TGTGCCTGGAGTAACTGGGGGAGGACTGAAGCTTTCTTT. The encoded protein is CAWSNWGRTEAFF.

The chain couples TRBV7-2 to TRBJ2-4; TRBD1 matches at 8 bases. Per the germline V gene, CDR1 is SGHTA and CDR2 is FQGNSA. V lost 5 bases to trimming and J lost 0 bases; unmatched junction nucleotides: 15. The CDR3 has 19 residues. CDR3: CASSPQGARGTIAKNIQYF. The CDR3 DNA reads as TGTGCCAGCAGCCCCCAGGGGGCCAGGGGAACTATAGCCAAAAACATTCAGTACTTC.

The J gene is TRBJ2-6, the V gene TRBV19; possibly TRBD1 for D (6 bases). Trimming pared 6 bases from V and 3 bases from J, leaving 9 bases between. This CDR3 comprises 14 residues. Germline loops: CDR1 LNHDA, CDR2 SQIVND (reference sequence). The CDR3 DNA sequence: TGTGCCAGTAGAGCACAGGGTGGGGCCAACGTCCTGACTTTC. The encoded protein is CASRAQGGANVLTF.

This clone was found once. V is TRBV6-1 and J is TRBJ1-6, with 7 positions matching TRBD1. Germline lookup yields CDR1 MNHNS and CDR2 SASEGT. The CDR3 extends over 17 amino acids. J gave up 6 bases and V 2 bases, and 10 bases lay outside the gene matches. For the CDR3, the DNA is TGTGCCAGCAGTGAATTCCGTAGCGGGACAGTTAATTCACCCCTCCACTTT. Its translation: CASSEFRSGTVNSPLHF.

This chain uses TRBV7-9 with TRBJ1-6; the D gene is possibly TRBD1 (6 bases). CDR3 length equals 16 residues. V lost 0 bases, J lost 12 bases, and 18 bases lay in between. The germline V gene has CDR1 SEHNR and CDR2 FQNEAQ (reference sequence). The CDR3 DNA is TGTGCCAGCAGCTTAGCGTCAGGCAGGGGTCATGGACCCCTCCACTTT. This sequence encodes CASSLASGRGHGPLHF.

In nucleotides, the CDR3 is TGCGCCAGCAGCTCGTACAGGGGGCCAAGTGCTCTTTTTCAGTACTTC. Protein: CASSSYRGPSALFQYF. This chain uses TRBV5-1 with TRBJ2-7, with 9 positions matching TRBD1. V shed 3 bases and J 10 bases; nucleotides not matched to a gene: 17. The CDR3 consists of 16 residues. Germline CDR1 and CDR2: SGHRS and YFSETQ.